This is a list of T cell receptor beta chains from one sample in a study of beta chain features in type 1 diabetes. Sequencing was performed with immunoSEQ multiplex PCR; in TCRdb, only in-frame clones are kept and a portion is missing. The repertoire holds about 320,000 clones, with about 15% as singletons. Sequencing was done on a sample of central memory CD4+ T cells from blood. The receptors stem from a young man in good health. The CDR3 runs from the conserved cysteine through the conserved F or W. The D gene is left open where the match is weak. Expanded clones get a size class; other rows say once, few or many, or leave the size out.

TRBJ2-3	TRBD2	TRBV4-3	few	TGCGCCAGCAGCCAGGGACTAGCGGGGGGGCGAGCGCAGTATTTT	CASSQGLAGGRAQYF
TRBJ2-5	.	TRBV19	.	TGTGCCAGTAGTAGGGCAGGCCAAGAGACCCAGTACTTC	CASSRAGQETQYF
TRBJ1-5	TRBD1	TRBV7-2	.	TGTGCCAGCAGCCTAGGGACAGTCCTTAATCAGCCCCAGCATTTT	CASSLGTVLNQPQHF
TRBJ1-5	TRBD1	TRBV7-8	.	TGTGCCAGCAGCTTTGGTCAGGGGGGTAATAGCAATCAGCCCCAGCATTTT	CASSFGQGGNSNQPQHF
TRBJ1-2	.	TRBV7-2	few	TGTGCCAGCAGTCGACAGGACCATAACTATGGCTACACCTTC	CASSRQDHNYGYTF
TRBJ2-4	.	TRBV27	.	TGTGCCAGCAGTTTATCGCCAGATCTCACTCAGTACTTC	CASSLSPDLTQYF
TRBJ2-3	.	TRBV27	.	TGTGCCAGCAGCCTCACAGGAGGAGATACGCAGTATTTT	CASSLTGGDTQYF
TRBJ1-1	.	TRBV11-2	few	TGTGCCAGCAGCTTAGGGGTAAACACTGAAGCTTTCTTT	CASSLGVNTEAFF
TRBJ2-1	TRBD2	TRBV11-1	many	TGTGCCAGTGCCGGGGGACTAGCGGGAGCGAATGAGCAGTTCTTC	CASAGGLAGANEQFF
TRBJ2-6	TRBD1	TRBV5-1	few	TGCGCCAGCAGCCTTCGGGACAGGGCTGCTGGGGCCAACGTCCTGACTTTC	CASSLRDRAAGANVLTF
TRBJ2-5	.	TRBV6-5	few	TGTGCCAGCAGGGACAGACTTCAAGAGACCCAGTACTTC	CASRDRLQETQYF
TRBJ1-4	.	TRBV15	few	TGTGCCACCAGCAGAGATTCTCAGGGAGAAGAAAAACTGTTTTTT	CATSRDSQGEEKLFF
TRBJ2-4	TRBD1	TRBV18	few	TGTGCCAGCTCACCCTACGCGACAGGGACAACCAACATTCAGTACTTC	CASSPYATGTTNIQYF
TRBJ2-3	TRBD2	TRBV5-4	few	TGTGCCAGCAGCGCAAGGACTAGCGGGGGGATCTATAGCACAGATACGCAGTATTTT	CASSARTSGGIYSTDTQYF
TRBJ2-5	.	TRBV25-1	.	TGTGCCAGCAGCTCGGAAGAGACCCAGTACTTC	CASSSEETQYF
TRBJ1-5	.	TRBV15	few	TGTGCCACCAGCAGAGAAAGGTATAGCAATCAGCCCCAGCATTTT	CATSRERYSNQPQHF
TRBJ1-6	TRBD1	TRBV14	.	TGTGCCAGCAGCCCCCTGGGACAGGTTTTTTCACCCCTCCACTTT	CASSPLGQVFSPLHF
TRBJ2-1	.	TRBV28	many	TGTGCCAGCGGAATTAGGGACCACAATGAGCAGTTCTTC	CASGIRDHNEQFF
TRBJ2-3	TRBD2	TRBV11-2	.	TGTGCCAGCAGCTTAGACCCCCCGGGACTAGCGGGATCAGATACGCAGTATTTT	CASSLDPPGLAGSDTQYF
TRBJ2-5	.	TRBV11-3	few	TGTGCCAGCAGCTTAGATATAACTACCAAGGAGACCCAGTACTTC	CASSLDITTKETQYF
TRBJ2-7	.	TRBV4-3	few	TGCGCCAGCAGCCAAGATGAGGGTTTCGAGCAGTACTTC	CASSQDEGFEQYF
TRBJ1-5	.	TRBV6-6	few	TGTGCCAGCAGTTTAGGTGATCAGCCCCAGCATTTT	CASSLGDQPQHF
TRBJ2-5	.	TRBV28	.	TGTGCCAGCAGTCTAGGGGTGAGGGGTTTGGGGGAAGAGACCCAGTACTTC	CASSLGVRGLGEETQYF
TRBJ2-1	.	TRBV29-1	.	TGCAGCGTTGATGGTGGGGGCCTCACCTACAATGAGCAGTTCTTC	CSVDGGGLTYNEQFF
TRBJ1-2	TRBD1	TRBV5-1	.	TGCGCCAGCAGCGTCGGGACAGACGGCTATGGCTACACCTTC	CASSVGTDGYGYTF
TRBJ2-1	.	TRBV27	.	TGTGCCAGCAGTAAACTGGGGTCCTACAATGAGCAGTTCTTC	CASSKLGSYNEQFF
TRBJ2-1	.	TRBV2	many	TGTGCCAGCAGTAGCGGAGGTCTTGAGCAGTTCTTC	CASSSGGLEQFF
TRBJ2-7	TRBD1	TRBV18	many	TGTGCCAGCTCACCACGCCCAGGGGGTTACGAGCAGTACTTC	CASSPRPGGYEQYF
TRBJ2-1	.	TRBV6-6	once	TGTGCCAGCAGGGATTTAAGAGGGGCCGGCTACAATGAGCAGTTCTTC	CASRDLRGAGYNEQFF
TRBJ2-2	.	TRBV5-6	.	TGTGCCAGCAGCTTGGAGAGAACCGGGGAGCTGTTTTTT	CASSLERTGELFF
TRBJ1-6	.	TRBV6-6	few	TGTGCCAGCAGTGTCGAGAAACCCCTCCACTTT	CASSVEKPLHF
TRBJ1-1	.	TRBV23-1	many	TGCGCCAGCAGGGGACGAGGGTTTGGAGGGAAGAGTTCGTGCACTGAAGCTTTCTTT	CASRGRGFGGKSSCTEAFF
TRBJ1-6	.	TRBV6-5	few	TGTGCCAGCAGTGGAGGGGCGTCCTCACCCCTCCACTTT	CASSGGASSPLHF
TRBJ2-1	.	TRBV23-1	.	TGCGCCAGCAGCATCTCTCCGAGGGGGACGCCACATGAGCAGTTCTTC	CASSISPRGTPHEQFF
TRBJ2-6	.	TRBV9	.	TGTGCCAGCAGCGATGGACGGCTTGGTGGGGCCAACGTCCTGACTTTC	CASSDGRLGGANVLTF
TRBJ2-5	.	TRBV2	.	TGTGCCAGCAGTCCAGGGGCCGGGGAGACCCAGTACTTC	CASSPGAGETQYF
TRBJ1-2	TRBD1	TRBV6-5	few	TGTGCCAGCAGTGAACACAGGGGATATGGCTACACCTTC	CASSEHRGYGYTF
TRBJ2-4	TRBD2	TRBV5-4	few	TGTGCCAGCAGCGCGGCCGGGACTAGCGGGGACATTCAGTACTTC	CASSAAGTSGDIQYF
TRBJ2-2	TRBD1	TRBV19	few	TGTGCCAGTAGAGACAGGGGGTTGCGCACCGGGGAGCTGTTTTTT	CASRDRGLRTGELFF
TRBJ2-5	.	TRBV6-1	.	TGTGCCAGCAGTGTTGGGGGGGAGACCCAGTACTTC	CASSVGGETQYF
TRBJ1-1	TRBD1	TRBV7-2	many	TGTGCCAGCAGCTTAAGGACAGGGAAGGCTTTCTTT	CASSLRTGKAFF
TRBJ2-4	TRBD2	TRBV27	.	TGTGCCAGCAGACGACTAGCGGAGGGAAAAAACATTCAGTACTTC	CASRRLAEGKNIQYF
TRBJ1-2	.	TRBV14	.	TGTGCCAGCAGTGAACAGGCCGATTTCTATGGCTACACCTTC	CASSEQADFYGYTF
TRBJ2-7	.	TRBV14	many	TGTGCCAGCAGCCAAACGTCCCTTAAAGGAATAGCGGCTTCCTACGAGCAGTACTTC	CASSQTSLKGIAASYEQYF
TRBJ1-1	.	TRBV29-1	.	TGCAGCGGACGGACGGTGAACACTGAAGCTTTCTTT	CSGRTVNTEAFF
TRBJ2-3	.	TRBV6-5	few	TGTGCCAGCGGCCGGGGCAGCGGGACGCAGTATTTT	CASGRGSGTQYF
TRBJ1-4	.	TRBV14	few	TGTGCCAGCAGCCAGAGAGGAGGGGGAAGGGAAAAACTGTTTTTT	CASSQRGGGREKLFF
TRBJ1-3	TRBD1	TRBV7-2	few	TGTGCCAGCGGGGGACAGGGGGGAAACACCATATATTTT	CASGGQGGNTIYF
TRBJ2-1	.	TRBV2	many	TGTGCCAGCAGCGCCTCTACCATCAGCCTCGGTGAGCAGTTCTTC	CASSASTISLGEQFF
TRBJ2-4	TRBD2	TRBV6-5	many	TGTGCCAGCAGTCGCCCTTGGACGGGGGGAAACATTCAGTACTTC	CASSRPWTGGNIQYF
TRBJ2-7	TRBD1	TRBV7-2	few	TGTGCCAGCAGCCTAGGGGGCTCGGGTATAGGCGAGCAGTACTTC	CASSLGGSGIGEQYF
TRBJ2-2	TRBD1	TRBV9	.	TGTGCCAGCAGCGCCTCCGGACAGGACGGCGGGGAGCTGTTTTTT	CASSASGQDGGELFF
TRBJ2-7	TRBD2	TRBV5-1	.	TGCGCCAGCAGCCCAGGGAGCGGGGTCTTGGGCGAGCAGTACTTC	CASSPGSGVLGEQYF